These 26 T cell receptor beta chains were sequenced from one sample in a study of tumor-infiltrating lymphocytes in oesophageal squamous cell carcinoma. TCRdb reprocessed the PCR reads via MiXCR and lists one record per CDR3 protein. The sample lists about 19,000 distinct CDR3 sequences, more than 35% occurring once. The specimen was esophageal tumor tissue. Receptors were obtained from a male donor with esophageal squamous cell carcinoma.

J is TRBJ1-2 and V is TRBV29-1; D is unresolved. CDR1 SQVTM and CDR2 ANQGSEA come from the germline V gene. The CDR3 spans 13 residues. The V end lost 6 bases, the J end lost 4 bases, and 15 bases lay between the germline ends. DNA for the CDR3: TGCAGCGTGGACGGATACACTCGCTATGGCTACACCTTC. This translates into CSVDGYTRYGYTF.

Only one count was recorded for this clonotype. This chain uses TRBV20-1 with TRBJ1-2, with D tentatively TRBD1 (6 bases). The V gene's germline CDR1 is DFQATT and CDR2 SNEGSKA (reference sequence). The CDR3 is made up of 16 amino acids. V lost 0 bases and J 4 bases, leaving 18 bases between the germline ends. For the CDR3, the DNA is TGCAGTGCTAGAGATGGAGGACAGCGAAGGGTCTATGGCTACACCTTC. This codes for CSARDGGQRRVYGYTF.

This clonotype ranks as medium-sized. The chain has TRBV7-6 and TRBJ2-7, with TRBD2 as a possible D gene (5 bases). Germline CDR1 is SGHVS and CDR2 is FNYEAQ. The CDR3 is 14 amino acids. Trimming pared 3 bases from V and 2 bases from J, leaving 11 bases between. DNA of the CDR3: TGTGCCAGCAGCTTGGCAGAGGGTCCCTACGAGCAGTACTTC. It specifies CASSLAEGPYEQYF.

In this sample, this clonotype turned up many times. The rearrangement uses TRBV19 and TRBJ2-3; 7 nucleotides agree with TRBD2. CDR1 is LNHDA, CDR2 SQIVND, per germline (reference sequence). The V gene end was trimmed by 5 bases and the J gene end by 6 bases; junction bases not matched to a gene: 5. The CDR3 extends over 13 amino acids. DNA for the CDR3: TGTGCCAGTAGTGACGGGGGGAGGGATACGCAGTATTTT. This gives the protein CASSDGGRDTQYF.

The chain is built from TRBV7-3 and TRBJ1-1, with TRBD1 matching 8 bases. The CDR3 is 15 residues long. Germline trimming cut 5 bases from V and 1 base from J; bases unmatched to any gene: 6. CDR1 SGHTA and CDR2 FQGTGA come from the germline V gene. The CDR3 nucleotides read TGTGCCAGCAGCCAGACAGGGGTCTCGAACACTGAAGCTTTCTTT. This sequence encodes CASSQTGVSNTEAFF.

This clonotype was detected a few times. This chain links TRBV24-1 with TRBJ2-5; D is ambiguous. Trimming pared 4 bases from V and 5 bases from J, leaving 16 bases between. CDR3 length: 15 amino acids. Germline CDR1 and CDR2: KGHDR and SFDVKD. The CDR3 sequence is CATSDPAGGWETQYF. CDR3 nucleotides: TGTGCCACCAGTGACCCCGCAGGCGGTTGGGAGACCCAGTACTTC.

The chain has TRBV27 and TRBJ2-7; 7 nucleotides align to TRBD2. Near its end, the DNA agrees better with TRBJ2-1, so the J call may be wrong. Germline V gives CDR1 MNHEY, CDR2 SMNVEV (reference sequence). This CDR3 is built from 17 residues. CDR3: CASSWEVRTRVSGEQFF. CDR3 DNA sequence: TGTGCCAGCAGTTGGGAGGTCAGGACTAGAGTTTCCGGCGAGCAGTTCTTC.

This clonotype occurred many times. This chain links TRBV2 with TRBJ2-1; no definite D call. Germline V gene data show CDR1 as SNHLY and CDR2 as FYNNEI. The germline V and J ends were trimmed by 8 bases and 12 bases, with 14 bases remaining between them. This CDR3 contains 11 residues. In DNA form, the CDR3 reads TGTGCCAGCTTTCGACTCCCGGGGCAGTTCTTC. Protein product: CASFRLPGQFF.

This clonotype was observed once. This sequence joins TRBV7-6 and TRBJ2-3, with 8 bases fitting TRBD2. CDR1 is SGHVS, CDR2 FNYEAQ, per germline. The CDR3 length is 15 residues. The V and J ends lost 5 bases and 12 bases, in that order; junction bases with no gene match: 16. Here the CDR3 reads CASSISGMYQETQYF. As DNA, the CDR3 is TGTGCCAGCAGCATTAGCGGGATGTACCAAGAGACCCAGTATTTT.

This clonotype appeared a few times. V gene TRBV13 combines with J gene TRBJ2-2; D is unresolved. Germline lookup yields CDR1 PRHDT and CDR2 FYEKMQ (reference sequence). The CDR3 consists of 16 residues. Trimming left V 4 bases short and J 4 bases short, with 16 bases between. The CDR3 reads CASSWGLGTGTGELFF. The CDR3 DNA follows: TGTGCCAGCAGCTGGGGTTTAGGTACCGGCACCGGGGAGCTGTTTTTT.

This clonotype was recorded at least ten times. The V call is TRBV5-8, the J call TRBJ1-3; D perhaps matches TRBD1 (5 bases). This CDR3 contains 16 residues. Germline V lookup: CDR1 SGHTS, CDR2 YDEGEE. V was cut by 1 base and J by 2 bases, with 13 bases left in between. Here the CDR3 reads CASSLSGLEAGNTIYF. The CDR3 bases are TGTGCCAGCAGCTTGTCAGGGTTGGAGGCTGGAAACACCATATATTTT.

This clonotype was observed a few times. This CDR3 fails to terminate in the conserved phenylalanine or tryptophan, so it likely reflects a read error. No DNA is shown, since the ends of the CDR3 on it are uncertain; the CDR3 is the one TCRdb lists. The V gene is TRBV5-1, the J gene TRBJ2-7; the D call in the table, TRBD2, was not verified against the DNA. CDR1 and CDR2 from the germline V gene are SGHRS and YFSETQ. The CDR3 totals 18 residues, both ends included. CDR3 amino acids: CASSHVAGRLNYGYTFGS.

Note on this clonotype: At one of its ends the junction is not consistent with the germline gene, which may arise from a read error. As DNA, the CDR3 is TGTGCCAGCAGCTTGGGGACTACCTATAATGAGCAGTTCTTC. It codes for CASSLGTTYNEQFF. The chain has TRBV7-2 and TRBJ2-5, with TRBD2 identical over 7 bases. The last part of the DNA fits TRBJ2-1 better; the J call may be wrong. Germline V CDR1 and CDR2: SGHTA, FQGNSA. This CDR3 is 14 amino acids long.

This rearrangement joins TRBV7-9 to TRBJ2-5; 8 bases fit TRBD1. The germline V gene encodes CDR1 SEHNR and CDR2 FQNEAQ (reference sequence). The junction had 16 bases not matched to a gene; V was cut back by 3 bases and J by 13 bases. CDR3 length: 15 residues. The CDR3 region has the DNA TGTGCCAGCAGCTTCGGACAGGGTTACACCGGGGAGCTGTACTTC. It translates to CASSFGQGYTGELYF.

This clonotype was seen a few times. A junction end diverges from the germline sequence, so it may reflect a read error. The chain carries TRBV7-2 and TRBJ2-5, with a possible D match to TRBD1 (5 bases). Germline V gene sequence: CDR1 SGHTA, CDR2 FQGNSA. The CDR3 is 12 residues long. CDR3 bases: TGTGCCAGCAGCCCAGGGTTGGCACCCCTCCACTTC. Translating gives CASSPGLAPLHF.

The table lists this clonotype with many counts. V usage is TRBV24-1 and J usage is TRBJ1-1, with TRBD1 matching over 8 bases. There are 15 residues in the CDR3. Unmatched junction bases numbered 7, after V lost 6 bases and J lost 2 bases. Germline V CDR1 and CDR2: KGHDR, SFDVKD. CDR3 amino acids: CATSSSGQGNTEAFF. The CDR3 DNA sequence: TGTGCCACCAGTTCGTCAGGACAGGGCAACACTGAAGCTTTCTTT.

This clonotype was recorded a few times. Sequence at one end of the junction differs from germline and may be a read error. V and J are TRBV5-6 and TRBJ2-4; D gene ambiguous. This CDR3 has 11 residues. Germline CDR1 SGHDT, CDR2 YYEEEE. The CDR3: CASSLGRRTHF. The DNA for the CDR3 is TGTGCCAGCAGCTTGGGACGGCGTACACACTTC. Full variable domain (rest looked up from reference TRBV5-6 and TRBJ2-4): DAGVTQSPTHLIKTRGQQVTLRCSPKSGHDTVSWYQQALGQGPQFIFQYYEEEERQRGNFPDRFSGHQFPNYSSELNVNALLLGDSALYLCASSLGRRTHFGAGTRLSVL.

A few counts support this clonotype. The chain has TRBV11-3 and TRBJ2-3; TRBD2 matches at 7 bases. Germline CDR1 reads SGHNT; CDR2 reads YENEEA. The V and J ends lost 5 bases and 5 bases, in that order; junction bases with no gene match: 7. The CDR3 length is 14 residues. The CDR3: CASSRGDLEDTQYF. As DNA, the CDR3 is TGTGCCAGCAGCCGGGGGGACTTGGAAGATACGCAGTATTTT.

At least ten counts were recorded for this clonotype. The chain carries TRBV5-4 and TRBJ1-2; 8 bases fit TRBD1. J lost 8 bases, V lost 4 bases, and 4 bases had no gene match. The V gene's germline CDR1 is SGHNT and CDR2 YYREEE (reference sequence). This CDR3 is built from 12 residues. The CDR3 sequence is CASSTRGLGYTF. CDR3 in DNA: TGTGCCAGCAGCACCAGGGGGCTCGGCTACACCTTC.

The CDR3: CASTQPPGGTEAFF. The CDR3, as DNA: TGTGCCAGCACCCAACCTCCAGGGGGCACTGAAGCTTTCTTT. The rearrangement uses TRBV28 and TRBJ1-1; 7 bases are shared with TRBD1. This CDR3 has 14 residues. CDR1 and CDR2 (germline): MDHEN, SYDVKM. V shed 7 bases and J 4 bases; nucleotides not matched to a gene: 9. Drawing the rest from reference TRBV28 and TRBJ1-1, the complete variable domain is DVKVTQSSRYLVKRTGEKVFLECVQDMDHENMFWYRQDPGLGLRLIYFSYDVKMKEKGDIPEGYSVSREKKERFSLILESASTNQTSMYLCASTQPPGGTEAFFGQGTRLTVV.

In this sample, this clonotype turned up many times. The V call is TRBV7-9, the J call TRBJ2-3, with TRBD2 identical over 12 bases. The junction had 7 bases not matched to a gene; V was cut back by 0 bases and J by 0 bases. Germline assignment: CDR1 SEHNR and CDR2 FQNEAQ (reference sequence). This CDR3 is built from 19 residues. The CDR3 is CASSLATSGGVLSTDTQYF. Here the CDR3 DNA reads TGTGCCAGCAGCTTAGCGACTAGCGGGGGTGTTCTAAGCACAGATACGCAGTATTTT.

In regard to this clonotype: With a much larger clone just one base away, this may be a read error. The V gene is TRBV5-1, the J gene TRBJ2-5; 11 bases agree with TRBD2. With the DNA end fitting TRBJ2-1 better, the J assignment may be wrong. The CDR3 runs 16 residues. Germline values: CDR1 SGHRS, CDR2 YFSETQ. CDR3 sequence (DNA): TGCGCCAGCAGCTCTGGGACTAGCGGTCCCGCCTACGAGCAGTTCTTC. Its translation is CASSSGTSGPAYEQFF.

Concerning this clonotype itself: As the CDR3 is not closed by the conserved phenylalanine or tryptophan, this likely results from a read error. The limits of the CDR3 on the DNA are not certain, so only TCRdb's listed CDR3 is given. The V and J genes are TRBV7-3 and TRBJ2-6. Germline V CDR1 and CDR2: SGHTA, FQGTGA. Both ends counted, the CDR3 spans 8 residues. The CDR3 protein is CASSSKWP.

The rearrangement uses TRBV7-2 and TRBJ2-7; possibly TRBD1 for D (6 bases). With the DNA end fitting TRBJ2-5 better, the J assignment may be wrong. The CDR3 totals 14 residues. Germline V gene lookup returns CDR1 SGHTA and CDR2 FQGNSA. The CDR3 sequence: CASSLQGLGETQYF. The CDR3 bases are TGTGCCAGCAGCTTACAGGGGTTGGGAGAGACCCAGTACTTC.

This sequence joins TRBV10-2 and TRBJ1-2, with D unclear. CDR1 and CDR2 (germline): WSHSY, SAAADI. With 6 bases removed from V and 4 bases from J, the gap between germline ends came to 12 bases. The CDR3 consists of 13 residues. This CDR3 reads CASSPGPRYGYTF. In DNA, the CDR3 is TGCGCCAGCAGCCCCGGACCGCGCTATGGCTACACCTTC.

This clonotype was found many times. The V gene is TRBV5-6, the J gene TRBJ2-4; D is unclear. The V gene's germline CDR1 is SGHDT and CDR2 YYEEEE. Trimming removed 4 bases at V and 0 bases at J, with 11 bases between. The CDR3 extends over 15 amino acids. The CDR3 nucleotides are TGTGCCAGCAGCCTGGTCGGCCTAGCCAAAAACATTCAGTACTTC. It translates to CASSLVGLAKNIQYF. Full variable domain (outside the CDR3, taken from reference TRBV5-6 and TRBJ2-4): DAGVTQSPTHLIKTRGQQVTLRCSPKSGHDTVSWYQQALGQGPQFIFQYYEEEERQRGNFPDRFSGHQFPNYSSELNVNALLLGDSALYLCASSLVGLAKNIQYFGAGTRLSVL.